This TCR beta chain originates from a study of patients and donors after allogeneic stem cell transplantation. MiXCR was run by TCRdb on the RT-PCR reads, yielding one entry per CDR3 protein. The table records roughly 880,000 distinct CDR3 sequences, roughly 18% of them present only once. The V gene lost 6 bases and the J gene lost 0 bases, with 18 bases spanning the gap. The CDR3 runs to 17 residues. V and J are TRBV12-3 or TRBV12-4 and TRBJ1-5, with a tentative D call TRBD1 (6 bases). This TCR was sampled from a human donor who was either an allogeneic HSCT recipient or a stem cell or donor lymphocyte infusion donor (not recorded which). It is not recorded whose cells these are; they may come from a transplant donor. Sequenced input: blood, either unsorted or a sorted T cell fraction (not recorded which). Here the CDR3 reads CASSHQGHSYSNQPQHF. The CDR3 region has the DNA TGTGCCAGCAGCCACCAGGGACACTCCTATAGCAATCAGCCCCAGCATTTT.